Sequencing of this T cell receptor (beta chain) was carried out in a study of cytomegalovirus exposure and HLA in healthy donors. V lost 5 bases, J lost 1 base, and 3 bases stayed unmatched. Germline CDR1 and CDR2: SEHNR and FQNEAQ (reference sequence). The CDR3 is made up of 14 amino acids. 13 Jbeta primers and 60 Vbeta primers were used for the PCR. Using immunoSEQ multiplex PCR, the repertoire was profiled, and TCRdb retains in-frame clones only, with some absent. Counted here are approximately 190,000 clones, 75% to 90% occurring once; the ten biggest clones make up over 2%. The chain uses TRBV7-9 and TRBJ2-7, with TRBD2 matching over 9 bases. Material for sequencing was PBMCs. This receptor was obtained from a woman in her fifties or sixties in good health and CMV-seropositive. CDR3: CASSMLAGSYEQYF. CDR3 DNA sequence: TGTGCCAGCAGCATGCTAGCGGGGTCCTACGAGCAGTACTTC. The complete variable domain, with remaining parts taken from reference TRBV7-9 and TRBJ2-7, reads DTGVSQNPRHKITKRGQNVTFRCDPISEHNRLYWYRQTLGQGPEFLTYFQNEAQLEKSRLLSDRFSAERPKGSFSTLEIQRTEQGDSAMYLCASSMLAGSYEQYFGPGTRLTVT.